This T cell receptor beta chain was identified during a study of blood T cells in healthy people across ages. They isolated at least 6.5 million PBMCs from each sample. Only a few counts were recorded for this clonotype. This CDR3 has 20 residues. From germline, CDR1 is KGHSH and CDR2 LQKENI. Between the trimmed V and J ends, which lost 3 bases and 0 bases, there was a span of 23 bases. Primers used in a second PCR of about 6 to 12 cycles were a sample-barcoded 5' primer and a J-beta primer mix. Each cDNA molecule, via a template-switch adaptor with 12 random nucleotides, was tagged. One entry per CDR3 protein, called by TCRdb with MiXCR from the 5' RACE reads. This table holds hundreds of thousands of distinct CDR3 sequences, roughly 46% found once.

This sequence originates from an older man in good health. Sequenced material: blood. The chain joins TRBV18 to TRBJ2-2; tentatively, D is TRBD1 (5 bases). CDR3 region: CASSPRPSSGAQANTGELFF. CDR3 coding DNA: TGTGCCAGCTCACCGCGTCCGAGCAGTGGGGCGCAAGCGAACACCGGGGAGCTGTTTTTT.